The 20 T cell receptor beta chains below come from one sample, sequenced in a study of long-term antiretroviral therapy in people with HIV. The authors ran the immunoSEQ assay, v3.0, at survey level. TCRdb's copy holds only in-frame clones and misses some; the assay was immunoSEQ multiplex PCR. Among over 15,000 clones listed, 65% to 85% were seen once. Sequencing was performed on unsorted PBMCs, taken 0.9 years after starting antiretroviral therapy. The receptors originated from a man aged 18 to 29 with HIV.

Remarks on this clone: The junction departs from the called germline gene at one end, perhaps through a read error. J is TRBJ2-3 and V is TRBV7-8, with TRBD2 matching 8 bases. Germline lookup yields CDR1 SGHVS and CDR2 FQNEAQ. The CDR3 extends over 15 amino acids. In nucleotides, the CDR3 is TGTGCCAGCGGCTTCGCGGGGGGCCTCACAGATACGCAGTATTTT. This codes for CASGFAGGLTDTQYF.

In DNA form, the CDR3 reads TGTGCCAGCAGTTGGGGGGCTGAAGCTTTCTTT. This sequence encodes CASSWGAEAFF. The rearrangement links TRBV2 to TRBJ1-1; TRBD1 might be the D (5 bases). Trimming took 5 bases from V and 6 from J, leaving 7 bases between them. Looked up from germline, CDR1 is SNHLY and CDR2 is FYNNEI. The length of the CDR3 is 11 residues.

Turning to this clone: Compared with germline, one end of the junction differs, possibly owing to a read error. The rearrangement links TRBV7-7 to TRBJ2-2, with 13 nucleotides matching TRBD2. CDR3 length: 15 residues. Per the germline V gene, CDR1 is SSHAT and CDR2 is FNYEAQ (reference sequence). The DNA of the CDR3 is TGTGCTAGCAGCCTACTAGCGGGGGGGCCCGGGGAGCTGTTTTTT. Its translation: CASSLLAGGPGELFF.

The J gene is TRBJ2-3, the V gene TRBV9; the D gene is possibly TRBD2 (5 bases). V lost 4 bases and J lost 2, with 20 bases in between. Per the germline V gene, CDR1 is SGDLS and CDR2 is YYNGEE. The CDR3 consists of 17 residues. The CDR3 loop reads CASSTTTLGVDTDTQYF. CDR3 bases: TGTGCCAGCAGCACTACCACACTAGGCGTTGACACAGATACGCAGTATTTT.

This clone was seen only once. J is TRBJ1-5 and V is TRBV28; D gene ambiguous. Germline CDR1 MDHEN, CDR2 SYDVKM. The CDR3 loop spans 15 amino acids. The V gene lost 3 bases and the J gene lost 0 bases, with 9 bases spanning the gap. The CDR3 nucleotides read TGTGCCAGCAGTTTTTTTCCAGGTAGCAATCAGCCCCAGCATTTT. It codes for CASSFFPGSNQPQHF.

The chain employs TRBV2 and TRBJ2-7, with 7 nucleotides matching TRBD1. This CDR3 has 14 residues. The V gene's germline CDR1 is SNHLY and CDR2 FYNNEI. Trimming removed 6 bases from V and 4 bases from J; junction bases left unmatched: 9. CDR3 bases: TGTGCCAGCAGCCTCCCGGGACAGTTATACGAGCAGTACTTC. The encoded protein is CASSLPGQLYEQYF.

The chain carries TRBV10-3 and TRBJ2-3, with 9 bases that match TRBD2. Germline V gene sequence: CDR1 ENHRY, CDR2 SYGVKD. V lost 7 bases, J lost 3 bases, and 5 bases stayed unmatched. This CDR3 contains 14 residues. The CDR3 DNA reads TGTGCCATCACCCCGAGCGGGGGGACAGATACGCAGTATTTT. Its protein is CAITPSGGTDTQYF.

The chain combines TRBV5-4 with TRBJ2-2, with D possibly TRBD2 on 6 matching bases. Germline assignment: CDR1 SGHNT and CDR2 YYREEE (reference sequence). CDR3 length equals 15 residues. The V and J ends lost 0 bases and 2 bases respectively, with 8 bases between them. The CDR3 loop is CASSLGGDNTGELFF. CDR3 bases: TGTGCCAGCAGCTTGGGCGGGGACAACACCGGGGAGCTGTTTTTT.

As DNA, the CDR3 is TGCGCCAGCAGCTTGGCCGCGGGACCAGAGCAGTACTTC. Its translation is CASSLAAGPEQYF. The chain couples TRBV5-1 to TRBJ2-7; D may be TRBD2 (6 bases). Germline CDR1 reads SGHRS; CDR2 reads YFSETQ. The CDR3 runs 13 residues. The V gene lost 0 bases and the J gene lost 7 bases, with 11 bases spanning the gap.

The chain joins TRBV6-5 to TRBJ2-7; weak D call: TRBD1 (5 bases). CDR3 length: 13 amino acids. Germline-derived CDR1 and CDR2 are MNHEY and SVGAGI. V was cut by 0 bases and J by 5 bases, with 8 bases left in between. CDR3 nucleotide sequence: TGTGCCAGCAGTTACTCGGGGCAAGACGAGCAGTACTTC. This gives the protein CASSYSGQDEQYF.

The gene calls are TRBV12-5 and TRBJ2-5; D might be TRBD1 (6 bases). The V gene lost 7 bases and the J gene lost 5 bases, with 14 bases spanning the gap. The CDR3 runs 13 residues. CDR1 is LGHNT, CDR2 FRNRAP, per germline. Here the CDR3 reads CASAPTGTETQYF. CDR3 nucleotides: TGTGCTAGTGCCCCGACAGGTACGGAGACCCAGTACTTC. Filled out from reference TRBV12-5 and TRBJ2-5, the complete variable domain reads DARVTQTPRHKVTEMGQEVTMRCQPILGHNTVFWYRQTMMQGLELLAYFRNRAPLDDSGMPKDRFSAEMPDATLATLKIQPSEPRDSAVYFCASAPTGTETQYFGPGTRLLVL.

The chain links TRBV19 to TRBJ1-2; 7 nucleotides line up with TRBD1. V trimming: 5 bases; J trimming: 1 base; junction bases outside the gene matches: 4. The CDR3 is made up of 14 amino acids. CDR1 is LNHDA, CDR2 SQIVND, per germline (reference sequence). The CDR3 coding sequence is TGTGCCAGTAGTCCTCGACAGGGTAACTATGGCTACACCTTC. Protein product: CASSPRQGNYGYTF.

This clone showed up just once. The V call is TRBV5-4, the J call TRBJ1-1, with a tentative D call TRBD1 (5 bases). V gave up 4 bases and J gave up 3 bases, with 16 bases separating them. This CDR3 comprises 15 residues. Germline CDR1 and CDR2: SGHNT and YYREEE (reference sequence). CDR3 coding DNA: TGTGCCAGCAGCCCAGCCTTTGGGGCGGACACTGAAGCTTTCTTT. Protein product: CASSPAFGADTEAFF.

There are a few counts of this clone. The genes are TRBV28 and TRBJ2-7; D is unresolved. Germline-derived CDR1 and CDR2 are MDHEN and SYDVKM. The V gene lost 6 bases and the J gene lost 3 bases, with 9 bases spanning the gap. The CDR3 contains 12 residues. CDR3 sequence reads: CASSRDGYEQYF. The CDR3 DNA sequence: TGTGCCAGCAGCCGTGACGGCTACGAGCAGTACTTC.

This chain uses TRBV7-8 with TRBJ1-2; no firm D call. Trimming pared 1 base from V and 0 bases from J, leaving 9 bases between. CDR3 length equals 15 residues. CDR1 and CDR2 from the germline V gene are SGHVS and FQNEAQ. The CDR3 nucleotides read TGTGCCAGCAGCTTAGAAAGGGCAGCTAACTATGGCTACACCTTC. This sequence encodes CASSLERAANYGYTF.

This chain links TRBV11-2 with TRBJ2-2; D assignment may be TRBD1 or TRBD2 (5 bases each). This CDR3 comprises 17 residues. V dropped 3 bases and J dropped 3 bases, with 17 bases sitting between them. Germline CDR1 SGHAT, CDR2 FQNNGV. The DNA of the CDR3 is TGTGCCAGCAGCTTTCCCGTCGGGGCCACTTACACCGGGGAGCTGTTTTTT. Its translation: CASSFPVGATYTGELFF.

This clone was detected only once. The chain links TRBV27 to TRBJ2-7, with 7 bases matching TRBD2. The CDR3 totals 15 residues. Germline V CDR1 and CDR2: MNHEY, SMNVEV (reference sequence). With V trimmed by 3 bases and J by 3 bases, 8 bases remained unmatched. CDR3 bases: TGTGCCAGCAGTTTGGGGACTACGGCAAACTACGAGCAGTACTTC. It translates to CASSLGTTANYEQYF.

The J gene is TRBJ1-1, the V gene TRBV5-1; TRBD1 might be the D (5 bases). The CDR3 totals 15 residues. Germline CDR1 reads SGHRS; CDR2 reads YFSETQ. V lost 0 bases and J lost 0, with 9 bases in between. CDR3 sequence (DNA): TGCGCCAGCAGCTTGGGACAGACAGTGAACACTGAAGCTTTCTTT. Its translation: CASSLGQTVNTEAFF.

This clone has only a few counts. The rearrangement links TRBV9 to TRBJ2-7; D may be TRBD1 or TRBD2 (5 bases each). Germline CDR1 and CDR2: SGDLS and YYNGEE. V gave up 0 bases and J gave up 3 bases, with 10 bases separating them. The CDR3 runs 14 residues. The CDR3 DNA reads TGTGCCAGCAGCGTAGTGGGGGAGAGCTACGAGCAGTACTTC. Its protein is CASSVVGESYEQYF.

This clone was counted between two and nine times. The V and J genes are TRBV7-9 and TRBJ2-2; D call uncertain. Trimming shortened V by 2 bases and J by 2 bases, and 15 bases separated the two germline ends. The V gene's germline CDR1 is SEHNR and CDR2 FQNEAQ (reference sequence). This CDR3 region has 17 residues. CDR3 region: CASSLTSERVNTGELFF. CDR3 nucleotide sequence: TGTGCCAGCAGCTTAACTTCTGAAAGGGTTAACACCGGGGAGCTGTTTTTT.